This section outlines one T cell receptor beta chain sequence together with its context. The sample originates from a study of technical replicates of blood from a few donors. TCRdb keeps only in-frame clones here, not all; method: immunoSEQ multiplex PCR. In the table there are 74,000 or so clones, around 90% of which are singletons. The sequenced material came from T cells isolated from PBMCs. This sequence was found in a human donor in good health.

CDR3 DNA sequence: TGTGCCAGCAGTGAATCCCCTGAAGGACTCTCTGGAAACACCATATATTTT. Protein sequence: CASSESPEGLSGNTIYF. This chain uses TRBV25-1 with TRBJ1-3, with D unresolved. The CDR3 covers 17 residues. Germline V gene data show CDR1 as MGHDK and CDR2 as SYGVNS. The germline V and J ends were trimmed by 1 base and 0 bases, with 13 bases remaining between them.